The clone carrying this TCR beta chain appeared many times. Antigen unknown. This entry comes from a study of early T cells in non-severe SARS-CoV-2 infection. At the level of the study: Chains stayed unpaired after sequencing of bulk RNA from unsorted whole blood.

Germline V CDR1 and CDR2: MNHEY, SVGAGI. The CDR3 extends over 11 amino acids. V was shortened by 3 bases and J by 9 bases, with 6 bases between the two germline ends. Unique molecular identifiers (one per individual cDNA molecule) were attached. TCRdb called the 5' RACE reads again in MiXCR, with one record for every CDR3 protein. The sample has roughly 28,000 distinct CDR3 sequences, roughly 4.2% seen once; the top ten hold about 4.2%. General study results and limits: Anti-spike CD8 responses were favored by VDJdb matching, which missed private and CD4 specificities.

The chain is built from TRBV6-5 and TRBJ2-1; the D gene is possibly TRBD1 (5 bases). Sequences were obtained from whole blood. This TCR was recovered from an adult who was a healthcare worker with PCR-confirmed SARS-CoV-2 infection or an uninfected control (not recorded which). CDR3 coding DNA: TGTGCCAGCAGTTATAGGGGTGAGCAGTTCTTC. Its protein product is CASSYRGEQFF.